This TCR beta chain was sequenced in a study of early T cells in non-severe SARS-CoV-2 infection. Across the whole study: Chains were not paired, and sequencing was done on bulk RNA from unsorted whole blood.

This clonotype was found many times. Its antigen is undetermined. The CDR3 extends over 15 amino acids. Germline values: CDR1 MDHEN, CDR2 SYDVKM. V lost 6 bases and J lost 0, with 9 bases in between. Study-level results: VDJdb matching skewed toward anti-spike CD8 responses, missing private and CD4 specificities.

Each cDNA molecule carried a unique molecular identifier. TCRdb ran MiXCR on the 5' RACE reads and lists one entry per CDR3 protein. The profile shows about 75,000 distinct CDR3 sequences, around 11% of them singletons. This chain joins TRBV28 and TRBJ2-6, with D hard to call. This clonotype was obtained from an adult who was a healthcare worker with PCR-confirmed SARS-CoV-2 infection or an uninfected control (not recorded which). Sequenced here: whole blood, sampled at baseline. The DNA for the CDR3 is TGTGCCAGCAGCCAACCCGGCTCTGGGGCCAACGTCCTGACTTTC. Residues: CASSQPGSGANVLTF.